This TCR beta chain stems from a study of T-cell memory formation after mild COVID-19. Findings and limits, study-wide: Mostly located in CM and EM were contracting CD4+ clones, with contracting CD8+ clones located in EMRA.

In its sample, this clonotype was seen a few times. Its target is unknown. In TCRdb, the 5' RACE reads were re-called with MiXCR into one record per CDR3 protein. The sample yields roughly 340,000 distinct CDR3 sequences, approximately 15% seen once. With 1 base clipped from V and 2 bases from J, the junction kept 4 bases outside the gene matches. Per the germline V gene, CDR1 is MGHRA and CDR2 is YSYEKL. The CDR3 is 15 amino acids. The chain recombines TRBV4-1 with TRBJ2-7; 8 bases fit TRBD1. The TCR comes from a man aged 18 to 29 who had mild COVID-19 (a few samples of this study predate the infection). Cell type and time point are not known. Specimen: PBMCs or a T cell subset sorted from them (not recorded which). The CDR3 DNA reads TGCGCCAGCAGCCAAGTGGGACAGGCGACCTACGAGCAGTACGTC. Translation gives CASSQVGQATYEQYV.